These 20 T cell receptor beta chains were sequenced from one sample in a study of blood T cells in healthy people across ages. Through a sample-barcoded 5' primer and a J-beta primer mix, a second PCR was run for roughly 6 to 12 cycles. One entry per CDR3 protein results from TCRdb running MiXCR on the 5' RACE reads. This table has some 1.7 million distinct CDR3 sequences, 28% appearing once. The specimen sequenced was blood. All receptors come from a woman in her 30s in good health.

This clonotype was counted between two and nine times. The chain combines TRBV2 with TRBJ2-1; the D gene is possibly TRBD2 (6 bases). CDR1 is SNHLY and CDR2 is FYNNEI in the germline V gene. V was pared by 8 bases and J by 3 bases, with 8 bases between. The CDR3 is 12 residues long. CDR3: CASVADYNEQFF. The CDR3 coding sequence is TGTGCCAGCGTAGCGGACTACAATGAGCAGTTCTTC.

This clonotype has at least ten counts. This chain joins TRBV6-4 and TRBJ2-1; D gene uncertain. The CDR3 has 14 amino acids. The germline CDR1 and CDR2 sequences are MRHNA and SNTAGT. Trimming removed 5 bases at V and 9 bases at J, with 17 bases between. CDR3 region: CASSSVGDLGEQFF. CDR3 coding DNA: TGTGCCAGCAGTTCTGTGGGTGATCTCGGTGAGCAGTTCTTC.

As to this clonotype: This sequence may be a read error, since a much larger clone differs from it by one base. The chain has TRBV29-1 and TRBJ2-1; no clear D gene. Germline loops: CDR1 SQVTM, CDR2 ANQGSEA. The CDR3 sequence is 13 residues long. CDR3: CSVEGIFYNKQFF. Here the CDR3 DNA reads TGCAGCGTTGAGGGGATTTTCTACAATAAGCAGTTCTTC.

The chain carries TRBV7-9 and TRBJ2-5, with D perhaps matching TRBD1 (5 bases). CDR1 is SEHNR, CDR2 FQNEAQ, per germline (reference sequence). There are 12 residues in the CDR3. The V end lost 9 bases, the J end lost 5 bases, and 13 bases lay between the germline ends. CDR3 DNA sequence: TGTGCCAGTACAGGTTCCGGGGAGACCCAGTACTTC. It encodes CASTGSGETQYF.

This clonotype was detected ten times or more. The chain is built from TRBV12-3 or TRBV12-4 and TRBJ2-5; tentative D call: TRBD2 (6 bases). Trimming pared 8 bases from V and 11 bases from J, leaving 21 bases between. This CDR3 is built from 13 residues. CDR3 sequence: CASRRTGTGEQYF. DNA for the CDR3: TGTGCCAGCCGCCGAACCGGGACGGGGGAGCAGTACTTC.

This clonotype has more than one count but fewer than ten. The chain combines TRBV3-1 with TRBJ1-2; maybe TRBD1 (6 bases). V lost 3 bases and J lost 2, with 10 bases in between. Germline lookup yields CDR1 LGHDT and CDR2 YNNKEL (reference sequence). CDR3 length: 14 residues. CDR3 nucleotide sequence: TGTGCCAGCAGCCATGGGGGGCAGAACTATGGCTACACCTTC. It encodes CASSHGGQNYGYTF.

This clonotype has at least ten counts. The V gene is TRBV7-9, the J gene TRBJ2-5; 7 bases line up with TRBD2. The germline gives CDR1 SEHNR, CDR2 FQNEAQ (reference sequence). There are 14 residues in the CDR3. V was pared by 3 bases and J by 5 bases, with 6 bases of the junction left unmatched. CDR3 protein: CASSFAGVRETQYF. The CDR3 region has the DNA TGTGCCAGCAGCTTTGCGGGGGTCAGGGAGACCCAGTACTTC. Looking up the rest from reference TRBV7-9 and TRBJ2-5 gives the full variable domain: DTGVSQNPRHKITKRGQNVTFRCDPISEHNRLYWYRQTLGQGPEFLTYFQNEAQLEKSRLLSDRFSAERPKGSFSTLEIQRTEQGDSAMYLCASSFAGVRETQYFGPGTRLLVL.

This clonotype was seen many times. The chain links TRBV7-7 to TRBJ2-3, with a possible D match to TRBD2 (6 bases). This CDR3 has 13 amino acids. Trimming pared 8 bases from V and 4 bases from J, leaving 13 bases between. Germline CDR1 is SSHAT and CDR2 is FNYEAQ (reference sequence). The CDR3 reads CASSRRGADTQYF. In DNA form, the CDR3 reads TGTGCCAGCTCAAGGCGGGGCGCAGATACGCAGTATTTT.

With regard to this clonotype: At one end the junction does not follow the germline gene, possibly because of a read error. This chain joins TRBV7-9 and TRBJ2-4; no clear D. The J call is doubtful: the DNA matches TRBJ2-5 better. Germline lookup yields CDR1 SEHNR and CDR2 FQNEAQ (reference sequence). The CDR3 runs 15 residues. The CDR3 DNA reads TGTGTCAGCAGCGTGGGATCCTCAATTGCGGAGACCCAGTACTTC. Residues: CVSSVGSSIAETQYF.

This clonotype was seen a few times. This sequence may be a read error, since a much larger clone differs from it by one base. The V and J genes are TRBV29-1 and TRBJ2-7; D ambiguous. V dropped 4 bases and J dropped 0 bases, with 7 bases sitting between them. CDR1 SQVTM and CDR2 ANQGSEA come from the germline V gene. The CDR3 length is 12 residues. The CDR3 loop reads CSVVSASYEQYF. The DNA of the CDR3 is TGCAGCGTTGTGAGCGCCTCCTACGAGCAGTACTTC.

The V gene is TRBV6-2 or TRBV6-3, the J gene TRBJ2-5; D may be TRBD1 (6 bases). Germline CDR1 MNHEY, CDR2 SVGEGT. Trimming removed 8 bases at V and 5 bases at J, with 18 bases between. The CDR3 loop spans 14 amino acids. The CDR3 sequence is CASRRAPGEETQYF. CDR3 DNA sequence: TGTGCCAGCCGACGAGCCCCAGGGGAGGAGACCCAGTACTTC.

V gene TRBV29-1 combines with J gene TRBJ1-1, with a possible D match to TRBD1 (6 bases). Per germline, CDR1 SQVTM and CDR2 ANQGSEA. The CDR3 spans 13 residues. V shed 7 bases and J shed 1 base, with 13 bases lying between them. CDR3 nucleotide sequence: TGCAGCGCTATAAAGGGGGGGAACACTGAAGCTTTCTTT. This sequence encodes CSAIKGGNTEAFF.

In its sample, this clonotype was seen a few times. CDR3 bases: TGTGCCAGCAGCACCGGATTAGAGTCCTACGAGCAGTACTTC. Translation: CASSTGLESYEQYF. The rearrangement joins TRBV6-2 or TRBV6-3 to TRBJ2-7; D unclear. Trimming pared 6 bases from V and 1 base from J, leaving 13 bases between. The CDR3 is made up of 14 amino acids. Looked up from germline, CDR1 is MNHEY and CDR2 is SVGEGT.

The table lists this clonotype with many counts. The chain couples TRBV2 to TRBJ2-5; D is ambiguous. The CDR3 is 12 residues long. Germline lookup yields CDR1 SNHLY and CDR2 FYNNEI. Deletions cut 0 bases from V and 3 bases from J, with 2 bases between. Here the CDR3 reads CASSEAEETQYF. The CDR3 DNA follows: TGTGCCAGCAGTGAAGCGGAAGAGACCCAGTACTTC.

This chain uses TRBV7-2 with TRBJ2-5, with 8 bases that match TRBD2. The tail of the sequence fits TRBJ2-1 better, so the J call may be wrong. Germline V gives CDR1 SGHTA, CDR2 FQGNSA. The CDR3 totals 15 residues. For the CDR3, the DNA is TGTGCCAGCAGCTCAGCGGCGGGAGGTCTAGAGACCCAGTTCTTC. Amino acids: CASSSAAGGLETQFF.

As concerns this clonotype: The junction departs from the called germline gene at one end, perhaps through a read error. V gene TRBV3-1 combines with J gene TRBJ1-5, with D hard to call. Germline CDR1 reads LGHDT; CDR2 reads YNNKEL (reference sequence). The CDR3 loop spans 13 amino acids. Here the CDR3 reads CDSSPDGNQPQHF. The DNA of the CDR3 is TGTGACAGCAGCCCGGACGGAAATCAGCCCCAGCATTTT.

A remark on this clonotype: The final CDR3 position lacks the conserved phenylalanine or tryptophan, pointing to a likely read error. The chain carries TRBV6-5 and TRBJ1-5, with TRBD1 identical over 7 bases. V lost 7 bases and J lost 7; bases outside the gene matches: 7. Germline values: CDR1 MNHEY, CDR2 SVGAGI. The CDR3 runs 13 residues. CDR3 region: CASKGAFGQPQHV. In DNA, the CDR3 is TGTGCCAGCAAGGGGGCCTTCGGGCAGCCCCAGCATGTT.

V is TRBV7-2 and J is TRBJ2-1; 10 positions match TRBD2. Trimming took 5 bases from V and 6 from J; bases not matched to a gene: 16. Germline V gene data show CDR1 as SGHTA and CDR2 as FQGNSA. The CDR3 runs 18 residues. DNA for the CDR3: TGTGCCAGCAGCCCCTGGACTAGCGGAGGGGGGTGGGGCAATGAGCAGTTCTTC. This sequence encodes CASSPWTSGGGWGNEQFF.

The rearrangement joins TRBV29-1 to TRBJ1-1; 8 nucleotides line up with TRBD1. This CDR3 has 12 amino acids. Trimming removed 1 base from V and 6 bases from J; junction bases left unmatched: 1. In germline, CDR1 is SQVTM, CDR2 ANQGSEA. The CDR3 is CSVEAGGSEAFF. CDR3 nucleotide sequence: TGCAGCGTTGAAGCAGGGGGCTCTGAAGCTTTCTTT.

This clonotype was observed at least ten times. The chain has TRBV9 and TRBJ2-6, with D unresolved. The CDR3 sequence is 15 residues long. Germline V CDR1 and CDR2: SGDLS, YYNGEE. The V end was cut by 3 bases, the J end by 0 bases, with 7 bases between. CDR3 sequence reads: CASSGASSGANVLTF. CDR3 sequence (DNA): TGTGCCAGCAGCGGTGCGAGCTCTGGGGCCAACGTCCTGACTTTC.